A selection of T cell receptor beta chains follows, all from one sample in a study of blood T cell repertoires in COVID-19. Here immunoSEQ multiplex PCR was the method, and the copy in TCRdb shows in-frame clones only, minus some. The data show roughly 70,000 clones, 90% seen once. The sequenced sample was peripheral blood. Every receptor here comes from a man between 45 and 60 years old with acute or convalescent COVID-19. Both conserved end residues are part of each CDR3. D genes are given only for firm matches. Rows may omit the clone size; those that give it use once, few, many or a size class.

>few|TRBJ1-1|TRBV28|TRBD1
TGTGCCAGCAGAGGGACAGGGCCGGGGACTGAAGCTTTCTTT
CASRGTGPGTEAFF
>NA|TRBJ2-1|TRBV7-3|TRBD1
TGTGCCAGCGCTAGGGACAGGGGGCTTTATGAGCAGTTCTTC
CASARDRGLYEQFF
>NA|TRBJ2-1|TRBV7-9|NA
TGTGCCAGCAGCAAGCCACAGGGATGGGAGCAGTTCTTC
CASSKPQGWEQFF
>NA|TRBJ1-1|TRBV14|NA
TGTGCCAGCAGCCACAACAGGGCCCAGGATACTGAAGCTTTCTTT
CASSHNRAQDTEAFF
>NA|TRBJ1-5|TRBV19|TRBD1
TGTGCCAGTAGCTCATTCCGGGACAGGGGTAGCAATCAGCCCCAGCATTTT
CASSSFRDRGSNQPQHF
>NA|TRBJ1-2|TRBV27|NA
TGTGCCAGCAGTTTGGGAACAGGCTATGGCTACACCTTC
CASSLGTGYGYTF
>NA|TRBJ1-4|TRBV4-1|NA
TGCGCCAGCAGTCAAAGCCCGGGTTCCTCTAATGAAAAACTGTTTTTT
CASSQSPGSSNEKLFF
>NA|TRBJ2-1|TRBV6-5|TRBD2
TGTGCCAGCAGTCGGGGGGACTATTACAATGAGCAGTTCTTC
CASSRGDYYNEQFF
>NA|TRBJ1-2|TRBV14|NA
TGTGCCAGCAGCCAAGATCATAATCCGGGAGCTTTTAACTATGGCTACACCTTC
CASSQDHNPGAFNYGYTF
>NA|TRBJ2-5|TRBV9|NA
TGTGCCAGCAGTGCTATTGGGGGGTCGGGGGAGACCCAGTACTTC
CASSAIGGSGETQYF
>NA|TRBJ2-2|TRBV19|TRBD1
TGTGCCAGTACTGTTCTTGGGACAGGGCACACCGGGGAGCTGTTTTTT
CASTVLGTGHTGELFF
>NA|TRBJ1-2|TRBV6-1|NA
TGTGCCAGCAGTGAAGCGGCGACAGTGAACTATGGCTACACCTTC
CASSEAATVNYGYTF
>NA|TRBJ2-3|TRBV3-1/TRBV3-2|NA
TGTGCCAGCAGCCCGGGAGATACGCAGTATTTT
CASSPGDTQYF
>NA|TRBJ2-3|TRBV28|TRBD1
TGTGCCGAGGGGGACAGGAGCACAGATACGCAGTATTTT
CAEGDRSTDTQYF
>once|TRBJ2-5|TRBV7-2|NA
TGTGCCAGCAGCTCACCACCCGTACGGGAGACCCAGTACTTC
CASSSPPVRETQYF
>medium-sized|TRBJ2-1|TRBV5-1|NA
TGCGCCAGCAGCTCCCCATACAATGAGCAGTTCTTC
CASSSPYNEQFF
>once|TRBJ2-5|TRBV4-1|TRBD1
TGCGCCAGCAGCCAAGGGGGTTCAGGGGGCAAGGAGACCCAGTACTTC
CASSQGGSGGKETQYF
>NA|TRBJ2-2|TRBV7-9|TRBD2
TGTGCCAGCAGCTCGAATCGGGGTAGCGGGAGGAACACCGGGGAGCTGTTTTTT
CASSSNRGSGRNTGELFF
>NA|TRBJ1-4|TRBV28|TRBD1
TGTGCCAGCAGCCGACAGGGTACTAATGAAAAACTGTTTTTT
CASSRQGTNEKLFF
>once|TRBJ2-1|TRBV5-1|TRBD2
TGCGCCAGCAGCCGGGGGGATAACAATGAGCAGTTCTTC
CASSRGDNNEQFF
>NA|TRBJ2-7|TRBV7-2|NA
TGTGCCAGCAGCCCGCGGGACAGCTCCTACGAGCAGTACTTC
CASSPRDSSYEQYF
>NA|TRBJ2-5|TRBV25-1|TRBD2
TGTGCCAGCTGCCTAGCGGGAGGGCCGGAGACCCAGTACTTC
CASCLAGGPETQYF
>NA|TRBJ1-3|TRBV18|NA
TGTGCCAGCTCACCAGGCTTTCATGCTGGAAACACCATATATTTT
CASSPGFHAGNTIYF
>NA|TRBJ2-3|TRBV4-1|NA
TGCGCCAGCAGCCGAGCCGGGGTGGGCCACACAGATACGCAGTATTTT
CASSRAGVGHTDTQYF
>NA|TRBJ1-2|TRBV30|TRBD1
TGTGCCTGGAGTCCGGGACAGGGTGGGGCTAACTATGGCTACACCTTC
CAWSPGQGGANYGYTF
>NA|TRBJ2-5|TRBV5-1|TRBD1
TGCGCCAGCAGCTTTCCGGACAGGGGAGTGAGAGAGACCCAGTACTTC
CASSFPDRGVRETQYF
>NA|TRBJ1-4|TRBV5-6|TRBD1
TGTGCCAGCAGCTTACAGGGGCCATCAAATGAAAAACTGTTTTTT
CASSLQGPSNEKLFF
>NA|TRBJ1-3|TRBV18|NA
TGTGCCAGCTCACAGACAGCCGTCGCCGGAAACACCATATATTTT
CASSQTAVAGNTIYF
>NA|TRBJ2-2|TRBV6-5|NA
TGTGCCAGCAGGTCAGGACAGCCCGGGGCCGGGGAGCTGTTTTTT
CASRSGQPGAGELFF
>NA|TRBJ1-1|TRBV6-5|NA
TGTGCCAGCAGTTACGCGGGGGGGGCTGTGAACACTGAAGCTTTCTTT
CASSYAGGAVNTEAFF
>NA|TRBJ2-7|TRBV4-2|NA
TGTGCCAGCAGCCAAGTATACAGCGGTAGCTACGAGCAGTACTTC
CASSQVYSGSYEQYF
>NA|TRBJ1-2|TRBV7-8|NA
TGTGCCAGCAGCCCCATCGGACAGATAGGTTATGGCTACACCTTC
CASSPIGQIGYGYTF
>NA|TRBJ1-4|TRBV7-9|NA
TGTGCCAGCAGCCCTGCGCTGGCGGGGGTTCGGGAGGGAAAACTGTTTTTT
CASSPALAGVREGKLFF